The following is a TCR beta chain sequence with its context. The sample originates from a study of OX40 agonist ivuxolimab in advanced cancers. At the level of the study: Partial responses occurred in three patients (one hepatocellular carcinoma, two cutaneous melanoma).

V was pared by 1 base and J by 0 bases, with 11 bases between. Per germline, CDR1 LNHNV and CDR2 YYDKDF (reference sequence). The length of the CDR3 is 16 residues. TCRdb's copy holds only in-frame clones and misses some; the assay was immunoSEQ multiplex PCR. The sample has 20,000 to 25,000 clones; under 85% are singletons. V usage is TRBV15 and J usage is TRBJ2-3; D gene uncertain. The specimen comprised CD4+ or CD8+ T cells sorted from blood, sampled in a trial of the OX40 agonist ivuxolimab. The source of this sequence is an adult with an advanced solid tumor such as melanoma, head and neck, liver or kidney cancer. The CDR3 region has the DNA TGTGCCACCAGCAGAGCTAACTCGGACAGCACAGATACGCAGTATTTT. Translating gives CATSRANSDSTDTQYF.